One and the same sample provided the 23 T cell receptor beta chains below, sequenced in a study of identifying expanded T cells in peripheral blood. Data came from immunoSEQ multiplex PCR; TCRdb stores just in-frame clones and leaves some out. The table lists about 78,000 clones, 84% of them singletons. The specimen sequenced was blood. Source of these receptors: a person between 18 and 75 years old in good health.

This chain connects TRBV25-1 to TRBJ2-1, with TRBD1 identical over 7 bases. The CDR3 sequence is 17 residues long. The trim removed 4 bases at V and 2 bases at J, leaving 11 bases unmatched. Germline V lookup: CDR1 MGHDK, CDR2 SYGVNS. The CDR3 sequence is CASSASTGSKAYNEQFF. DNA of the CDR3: TGTGCCAGCAGTGCTTCGACAGGGAGTAAGGCCTACAATGAGCAGTTCTTC.

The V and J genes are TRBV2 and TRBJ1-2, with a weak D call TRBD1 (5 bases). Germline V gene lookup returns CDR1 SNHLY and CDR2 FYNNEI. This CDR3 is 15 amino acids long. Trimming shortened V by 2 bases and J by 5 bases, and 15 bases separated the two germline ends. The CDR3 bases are TGTGCCAGCAGTGAAATAGTTACGGCAGGGTATGGCTACACCTTC. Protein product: CASSEIVTAGYGYTF. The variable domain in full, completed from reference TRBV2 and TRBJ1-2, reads EPEVTQTPSHQVTQMGQEVILRCVPISNHLYFYWYRQILGQKVEFLVSFYNNEISEKSEIFDDQFSVERPDGSNFTLKIRSTKLEDSAMYFCASSEIVTAGYGYTFGSGTRLTVV.

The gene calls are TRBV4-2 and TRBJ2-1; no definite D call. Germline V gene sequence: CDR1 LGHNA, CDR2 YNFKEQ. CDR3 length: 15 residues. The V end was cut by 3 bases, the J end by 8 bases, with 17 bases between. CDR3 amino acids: CASSQVAAWIYEQFF. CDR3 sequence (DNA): TGTGCCAGCAGCCAGGTAGCCGCGTGGATCTATGAGCAGTTCTTC.

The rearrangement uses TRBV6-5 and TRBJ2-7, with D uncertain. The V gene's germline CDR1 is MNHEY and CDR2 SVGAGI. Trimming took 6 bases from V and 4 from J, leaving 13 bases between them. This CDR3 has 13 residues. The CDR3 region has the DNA TGTGCCAGCAGCCCAGTGGGGATGTACGAGCAGTACTTC. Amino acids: CASSPVGMYEQYF.

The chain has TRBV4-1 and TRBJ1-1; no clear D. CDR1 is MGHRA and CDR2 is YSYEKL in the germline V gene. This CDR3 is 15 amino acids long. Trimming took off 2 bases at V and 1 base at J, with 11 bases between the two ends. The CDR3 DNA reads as TGCGCCAGCAGCCAAATGGCGCCCACGAACACTGAAGCTTTCTTT. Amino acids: CASSQMAPTNTEAFF.

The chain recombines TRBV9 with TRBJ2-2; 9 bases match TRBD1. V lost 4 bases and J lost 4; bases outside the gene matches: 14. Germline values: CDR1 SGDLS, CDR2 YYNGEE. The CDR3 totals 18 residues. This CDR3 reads CASSLPGQGNVGTGELFF. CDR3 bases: TGTGCCAGCAGCCTCCCAGGACAGGGGAATGTCGGCACCGGGGAGCTGTTTTTT.

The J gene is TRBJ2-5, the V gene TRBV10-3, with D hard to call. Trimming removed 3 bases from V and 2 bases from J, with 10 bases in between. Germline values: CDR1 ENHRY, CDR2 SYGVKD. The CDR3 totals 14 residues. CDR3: CAISDPVGQETQYF. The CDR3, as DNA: TGTGCCATCAGTGATCCGGTGGGGCAAGAGACCCAGTACTTC.

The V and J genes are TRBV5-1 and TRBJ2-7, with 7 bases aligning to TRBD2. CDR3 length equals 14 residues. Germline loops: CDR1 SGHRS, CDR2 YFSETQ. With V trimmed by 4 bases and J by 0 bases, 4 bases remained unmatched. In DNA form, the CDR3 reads TGCGCCAGCAGCCCCGGGACTAACTCCTACGAGCAGTACTTC. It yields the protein CASSPGTNSYEQYF.

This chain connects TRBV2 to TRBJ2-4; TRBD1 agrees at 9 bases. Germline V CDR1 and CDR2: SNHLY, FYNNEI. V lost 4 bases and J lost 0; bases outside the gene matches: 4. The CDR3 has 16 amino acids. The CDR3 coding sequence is TGTGCCAGCAGTGTTGACAGGGGGAGAGCCAAAAACATTCAGTACTTC. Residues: CASSVDRGRAKNIQYF.

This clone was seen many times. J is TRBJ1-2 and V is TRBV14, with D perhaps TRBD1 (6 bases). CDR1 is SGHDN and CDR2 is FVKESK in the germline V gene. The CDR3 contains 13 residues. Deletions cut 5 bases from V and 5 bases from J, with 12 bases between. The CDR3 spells CASSNYREYGYTF. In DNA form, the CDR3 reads TGTGCCAGCAGCAACTACAGGGAGTATGGCTACACCTTC.

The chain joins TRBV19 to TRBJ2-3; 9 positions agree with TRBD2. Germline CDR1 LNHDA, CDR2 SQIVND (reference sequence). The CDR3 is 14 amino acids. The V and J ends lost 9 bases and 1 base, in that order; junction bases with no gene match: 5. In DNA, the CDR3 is TGTGCCAGCGCCCGACTAGCGGGCACAGATACGCAGTATTTT. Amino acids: CASARLAGTDTQYF.

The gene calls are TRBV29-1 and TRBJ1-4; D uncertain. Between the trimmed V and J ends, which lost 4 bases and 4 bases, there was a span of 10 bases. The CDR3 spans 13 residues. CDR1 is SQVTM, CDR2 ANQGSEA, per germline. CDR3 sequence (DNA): TGCAGCGTTGGGTACAGCCTTAATGAAAAACTGTTTTTT. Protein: CSVGYSLNEKLFF.

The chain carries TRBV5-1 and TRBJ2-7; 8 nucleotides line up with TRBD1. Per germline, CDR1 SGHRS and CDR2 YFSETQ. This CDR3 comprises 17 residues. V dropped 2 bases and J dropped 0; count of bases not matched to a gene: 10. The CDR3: CASSLSVGQAGSYEQYF. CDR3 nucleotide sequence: TGCGCCAGCAGCTTATCGGTGGGACAGGCGGGCTCCTACGAGCAGTACTTC.

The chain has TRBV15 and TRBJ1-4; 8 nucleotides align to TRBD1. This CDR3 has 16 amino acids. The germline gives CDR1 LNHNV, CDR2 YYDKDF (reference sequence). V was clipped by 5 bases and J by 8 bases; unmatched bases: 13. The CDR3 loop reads CATSEQRTGSREKLFF. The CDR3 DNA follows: TGTGCCACCAGCGAACAGAGGACAGGGAGTAGAGAAAAACTGTTTTTT. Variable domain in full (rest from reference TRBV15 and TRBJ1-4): DAMVIQNPRYQVTQFGKPVTLSCSQTLNHNVMYWYQQKSSQAPKLLFHYYDKDFNNEADTPDNFQSRRPNTSFCFLDIRSPGLGDTAMYLCATSEQRTGSREKLFFGSGTQLSVL.

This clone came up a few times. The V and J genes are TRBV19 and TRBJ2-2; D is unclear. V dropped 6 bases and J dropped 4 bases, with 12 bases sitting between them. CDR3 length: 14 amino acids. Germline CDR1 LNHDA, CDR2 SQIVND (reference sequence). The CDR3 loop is CASSHVVLTGELFF. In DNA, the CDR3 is TGTGCCAGTAGCCACGTGGTCCTCACCGGGGAGCTGTTTTTT.

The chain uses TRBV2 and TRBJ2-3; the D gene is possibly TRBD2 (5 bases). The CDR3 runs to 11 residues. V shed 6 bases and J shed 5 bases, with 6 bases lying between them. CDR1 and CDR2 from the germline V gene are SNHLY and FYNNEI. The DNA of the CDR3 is TGTGCCAGCAGGGGAGTAGATACGCAGTATTTT. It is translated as CASRGVDTQYF.

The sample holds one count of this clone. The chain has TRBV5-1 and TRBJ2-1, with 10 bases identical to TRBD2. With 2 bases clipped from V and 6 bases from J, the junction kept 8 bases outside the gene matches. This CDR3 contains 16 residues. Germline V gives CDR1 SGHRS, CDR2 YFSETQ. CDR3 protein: CASSFRTSGISNEQFF. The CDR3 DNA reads TGCGCCAGCAGCTTTCGAACTAGCGGGATTAGCAATGAGCAGTTCTTC.

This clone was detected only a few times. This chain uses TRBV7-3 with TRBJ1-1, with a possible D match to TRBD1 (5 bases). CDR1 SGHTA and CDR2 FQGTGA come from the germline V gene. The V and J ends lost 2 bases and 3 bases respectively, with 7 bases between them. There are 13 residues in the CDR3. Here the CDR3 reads CASSLLGDTEAFF. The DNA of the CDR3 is TGTGCCAGCAGCTTATTGGGGGACACTGAAGCTTTCTTT.

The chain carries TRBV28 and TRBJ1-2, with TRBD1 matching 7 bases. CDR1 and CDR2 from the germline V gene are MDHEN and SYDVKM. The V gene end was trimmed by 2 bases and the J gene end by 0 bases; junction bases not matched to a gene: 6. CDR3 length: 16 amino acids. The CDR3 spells CASSLTPGQANYGYTF. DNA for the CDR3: TGTGCCAGCAGTTTAACCCCCGGACAGGCTAACTATGGCTACACCTTC.

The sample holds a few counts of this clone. CDR3 nucleotides: TGTGCCAGCAGCCAGACAGGGAATGAAAAACTGTTTTTT. Its protein product is CASSQTGNEKLFF. The chain couples TRBV6-6 to TRBJ1-4; 7 bases agree with TRBD1. This CDR3 comprises 13 residues. Germline trimming cut 6 bases from V and 5 bases from J; bases unmatched to any gene: 3. The germline V gene encodes CDR1 MNHNY and CDR2 SVGAGI (reference sequence).

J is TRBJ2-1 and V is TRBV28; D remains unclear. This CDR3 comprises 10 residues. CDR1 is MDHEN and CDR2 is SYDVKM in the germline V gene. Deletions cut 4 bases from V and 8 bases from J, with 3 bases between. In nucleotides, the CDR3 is TGTGCCAGCAGTTCCCATGAGCAGTTCTTC. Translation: CASSSHEQFF.

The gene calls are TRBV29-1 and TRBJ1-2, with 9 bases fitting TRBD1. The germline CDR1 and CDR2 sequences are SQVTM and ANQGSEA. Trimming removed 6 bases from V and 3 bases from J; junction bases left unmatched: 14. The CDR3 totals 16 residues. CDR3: CSVGGQGFPTDYGYTF. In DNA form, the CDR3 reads TGCAGCGTCGGAGGACAGGGGTTCCCAACAGACTATGGCTACACCTTC.

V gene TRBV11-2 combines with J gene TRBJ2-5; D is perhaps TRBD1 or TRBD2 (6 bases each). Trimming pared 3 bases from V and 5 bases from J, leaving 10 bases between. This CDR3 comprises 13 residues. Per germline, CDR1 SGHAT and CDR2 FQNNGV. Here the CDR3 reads CASSFGGPETQYF. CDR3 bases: TGTGCCAGCAGCTTTGGGGGGCCTGAGACCCAGTACTTC.